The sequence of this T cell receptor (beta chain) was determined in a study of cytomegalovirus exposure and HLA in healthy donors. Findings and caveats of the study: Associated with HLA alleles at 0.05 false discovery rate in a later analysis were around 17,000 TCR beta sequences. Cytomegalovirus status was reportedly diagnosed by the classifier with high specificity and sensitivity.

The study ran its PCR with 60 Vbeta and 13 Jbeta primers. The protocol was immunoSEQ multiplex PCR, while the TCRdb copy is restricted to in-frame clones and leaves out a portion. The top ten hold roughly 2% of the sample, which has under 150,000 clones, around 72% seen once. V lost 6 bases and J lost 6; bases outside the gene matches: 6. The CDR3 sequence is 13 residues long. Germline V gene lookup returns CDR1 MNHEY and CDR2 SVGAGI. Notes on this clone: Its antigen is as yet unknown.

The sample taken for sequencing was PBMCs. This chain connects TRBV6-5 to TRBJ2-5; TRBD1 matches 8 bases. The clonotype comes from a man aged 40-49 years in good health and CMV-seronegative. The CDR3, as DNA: TGTGCCAGCAGATTCAGGGGGCTACAGACCCAGTACTTC. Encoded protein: CASRFRGLQTQYF.